The 15 T cell receptor beta chains below all came from one sample that was sequenced in a study of shared clonotypes between healthy human individuals. CD8 cells classed as naive were CD45RO-negative and positively selected for CCR7, excluding terminally differentiated effector memory CD45RA+ cells. The assay was immunoSEQ multiplex PCR, and TCRdb's table has in-frame clones only and misses some. The sample includes about 580,000 clones, about 98% seen only once; the top ten take approximately 0.3%. The specimen sequenced was naive CD8+ T cells sorted from blood. These receptors originate from a young man in good health.

This chain links TRBV9 with TRBJ2-1; 7 nucleotides match TRBD2. From germline, CDR1 is SGDLS and CDR2 YYNGEE. V dropped 3 bases and J dropped 10; count of bases not matched to a gene: 7. This CDR3 comprises 13 residues. CDR3 in DNA: TGTGCCAGCAGCGCCAGTAGCGGGCGGGAGCAGTTCTTC. It yields the protein CASSASSGREQFF.

The gene calls are TRBV27 and TRBJ2-7; D assignment may be TRBD1 or TRBD2 (6 bases each). CDR1 is MNHEY and CDR2 is SMNVEV in the germline V gene (reference sequence). CDR3 size: 13 residues. The V gene lost 6 bases and the J gene lost 6 bases, with 15 bases spanning the gap. The CDR3 region is CASSFLGGREQYF. CDR3 DNA sequence: TGTGCCAGCAGCTTTCTCGGGGGCCGCGAGCAGTACTTC.

CDR3: CASSGLSGSDEQFF. The CDR3 DNA reads as TGTGCCAGCAGTGGATTGAGCGGGAGTGATGAGCAGTTCTTC. This sequence joins TRBV2 and TRBJ2-1, with 8 bases aligning to TRBD2. This CDR3 has 14 residues. Germline assignment: CDR1 SNHLY and CDR2 FYNNEI. V dropped 4 bases and J dropped 8; count of bases not matched to a gene: 7.

The chain combines TRBV11-2 with TRBJ2-4; 8 bases line up with TRBD2. The V gene end was trimmed by 2 bases and the J gene end by 7 bases; junction bases not matched to a gene: 7. CDR1 and CDR2 (germline): SGHAT, FQNNGV. This CDR3 is 15 amino acids long. Written as DNA, the CDR3 is TGTGCCAGCAGCTTAACTAGCGGTTTTCGTAACATTCAGTACTTC. It specifies CASSLTSGFRNIQYF.

The rearrangement joins TRBV25-1 to TRBJ1-4; possible D gene TRBD1, 6 bases. CDR1 and CDR2 (germline): MGHDK, SYGVNS. The CDR3 extends over 15 amino acids. Trimming pared 4 bases from V and 4 bases from J, leaving 13 bases between. DNA of the CDR3: TGTGCCAGCAGTGGTATGGGGGCAGATAATGAAAAACTGTTTTTT. Its protein product is CASSGMGADNEKLFF. Combining the CDR3 with reference TRBV25-1 and TRBJ1-4 gives the whole variable domain EADIYQTPRYLVIGTGKKITLECSQTMGHDKMYWYQQDPGMELHLIHYSYGVNSTEKGDLSSESTVSRIRTEHFPLTLESARPSHTSQYLCASSGMGADNEKLFFGSGTQLSVL.

The chain employs TRBV9 and TRBJ1-3; D possibly corresponds to TRBD1 (5 bases). CDR3 length: 16 residues. Trimming took off 4 bases at V and 2 bases at J, with 16 bases between the two ends. Germline assignment: CDR1 SGDLS and CDR2 YYNGEE. Here the CDR3 reads CASSPPRDAAGNTIYF. The CDR3 bases are TGTGCCAGCAGCCCACCGAGGGACGCCGCTGGAAACACCATATATTTT.

The chain links TRBV27 to TRBJ2-3, with 9 bases fitting TRBD2. Germline assignment: CDR1 MNHEY and CDR2 SMNVEV (reference sequence). CDR3 length: 16 amino acids. Trimming took 10 bases from V and 6 from J; bases not matched to a gene: 17. Here the CDR3 reads CATAPGEREVRDTQYF. The DNA for the CDR3 is TGTGCCACAGCACCTGGGGAGCGGGAGGTCCGGGATACGCAGTATTTT.

CDR3 coding DNA: TGTGCCAGCAGCTTAGCGCGGCTAGTTTCCTACGAGCAGTACTTC. This sequence encodes CASSLARLVSYEQYF. The V call is TRBV7-2, the J call TRBJ2-7; D not certain. The CDR3 contains 15 residues. The V end lost 0 bases, the J end lost 1 base, and 10 bases lay between the germline ends. Germline lookup yields CDR1 SGHTA and CDR2 FQGNSA.

The chain is built from TRBV10-3 and TRBJ2-7, with D perhaps matching TRBD1 (6 bases). This CDR3 comprises 14 residues. Germline V lookup: CDR1 ENHRY, CDR2 SYGVKD. Trimming pared 8 bases from V and 0 bases from J, leaving 14 bases between. The CDR3 bases are TGTGCCATCGGAGCCGGGACAAGCTCCTACGAGCAGTACTTC. Protein product: CAIGAGTSSYEQYF.

The genes are TRBV11-2 and TRBJ1-2, with D possibly matching TRBD1 (5 bases). Germline V gives CDR1 SGHAT, CDR2 FQNNGV. The CDR3 is 15 amino acids. Trimming cost V 1 base and J 5 bases, with 14 bases left between them. CDR3 sequence (DNA): TGTGCCAGCAGCTTAGGCCCCAACGGGGGATATGGCTACACCTTC. Its translation: CASSLGPNGGYGYTF.

This clone was seen once. The chain carries TRBV7-8 and TRBJ2-7; a possible D gene is TRBD1 (6 bases). Germline loops: CDR1 SGHVS, CDR2 FQNEAQ. V lost 3 bases and J 3 bases, leaving 12 bases between the germline ends. This CDR3 contains 14 residues. The CDR3 sequence: CASSFRDTNYEQYF. Written as DNA, the CDR3 is TGTGCCAGCAGCTTCCGGGACACAAACTACGAGCAGTACTTC.

The chain employs TRBV10-2 and TRBJ2-1; a weak D match, TRBD2 (6 bases). CDR3 size: 16 residues. Trimming shortened V by 0 bases and J by 2 bases, and 11 bases separated the two germline ends. The V gene's germline CDR1 is WSHSY and CDR2 SAAADI. In DNA, the CDR3 is TGCGCCAGCAGTGAGTCCCCAGCGGGTCCCTACAATGAGCAGTTCTTC. Translated: CASSESPAGPYNEQFF.

The CDR3 loop reads CASSLTDINEQFF. DNA of the CDR3: TGTGCCAGCAGCTTAACCGACATCAATGAGCAGTTCTTC. The chain carries TRBV7-3 and TRBJ2-1; D remains unclear. The CDR3 totals 13 residues. Germline-derived CDR1 and CDR2 are SGHTA and FQGTGA. The V gene lost 0 bases and the J gene lost 6 bases, with 6 bases spanning the gap.

This chain links TRBV7-9 with TRBJ2-2, with D hard to call. Germline V gives CDR1 SEHNR, CDR2 FQNEAQ (reference sequence). The CDR3 sequence is 15 residues long. Trimming shortened V by 6 bases and J by 0 bases, and 11 bases separated the two germline ends. The CDR3 region is CASRIDTTNTGELFF. The CDR3 region has the DNA TGTGCCAGCAGAATCGACACAACGAACACCGGGGAGCTGTTTTTT.

The chain recombines TRBV10-2 with TRBJ2-2, with 7 positions matching TRBD1. V gave up 5 bases and J gave up 3 bases; unmatched junction bases: 9. The CDR3 covers 16 residues. CDR1 is WSHSY, CDR2 SAAADI, per germline. CDR3 in amino acids: CASSFRDSDYTGELFF. CDR3 nucleotide sequence: TGCGCCAGCAGTTTTCGGGACAGTGACTACACCGGGGAGCTGTTTTTT.